This TCR beta chain was captured by sequencing in a study of blood T cell repertoires in COVID-19. In the study overall: Italy, Spain and the United States were the sources of the convalescent and acute COVID-19 samples. From T cells, B-cell-depleted T cells, or PBMCs came the material, which was cDNA or gDNA.

This CDR3 spans 13 amino acids. The germline V and J ends were trimmed by 6 bases and 6 bases, with 12 bases remaining between them. Germline-derived CDR1 and CDR2 are WSHSY and SAAADI. Enrolled during active infection, Seattle patients were then followed longitudinally. As processed by the authors: Nucleated cell counts were estimated from reference gene primer amplification. Using immunoSEQ multiplex PCR, the repertoire was profiled, and TCRdb retains in-frame clones only, with some absent. That table is the source of V, J and clone size, and D and trimming were worked out from the DNA. This table holds 150,000 to 170,000 clones, 65% to 90% found once.

What was sequenced was peripheral blood. V and J are TRBV10-2 and TRBJ1-5, with D unresolved. The sequence derives from a woman in her fifties or sixties with COVID-19, enrolled during active disease. The CDR3 nucleotides read TGCGCCAGCAGCCTCACTTCGGGTCAGCCCCAGCATTTT. Translation gives CASSLTSGQPQHF.